This TCR beta chain stems from a study of monozygotic twins with inflammatory bowel disease. TCRdb reprocessed the 5' RACE reads and reports one entry per CDR3 protein, with no DNA. This sample's table reports a few hundred thousand distinct CDR3 sequences. The CDR3 has 14 residues. Per the germline V gene, CDR1 is ENHRY and CDR2 is SYGVKD. The rearrangement links TRBV10-3 to TRBJ2-5; lacking DNA, the TRBD1 call made by TCRdb goes unchecked. This receptor was taken from a human donor with ulcerative colitis or Crohn's disease, or a healthy co-twin of an affected twin (not recorded which). What was sequenced was blood. The CDR3 sequence is CAISEGGTHETQYF.